The entry that follows covers one TCR beta chain sequence. The sample belongs to a study of blood T cell repertoires in COVID-19. V lost 1 base and J 4 bases, leaving 13 bases between the germline ends. Germline V gene data show CDR1 as SGHTA and CDR2 as FQGNSA. The CDR3 spans 15 residues. Source study methods: Reference gene primer amplification in the assay estimated nucleated cell counts. The protocol was immunoSEQ multiplex PCR, while the TCRdb copy is restricted to in-frame clones and leaves out a portion. Clone size and the V and J calls come from that table; the DNA yielded D and trimming. The data hold about 500,000 clones, with approximately 89% observed a single time.

The TCR was taken from a man aged 18 to 29 with COVID-19, enrolled during active disease. The chain uses TRBV7-2 and TRBJ1-2; a weak D match, TRBD1 (5 bases). The source material was peripheral blood. DNA for the CDR3: TGTGCCAGCAGCTTAGTGGGGGGAGAGGGCTATGGCTACACCTTC. Protein sequence: CASSLVGGEGYGYTF.